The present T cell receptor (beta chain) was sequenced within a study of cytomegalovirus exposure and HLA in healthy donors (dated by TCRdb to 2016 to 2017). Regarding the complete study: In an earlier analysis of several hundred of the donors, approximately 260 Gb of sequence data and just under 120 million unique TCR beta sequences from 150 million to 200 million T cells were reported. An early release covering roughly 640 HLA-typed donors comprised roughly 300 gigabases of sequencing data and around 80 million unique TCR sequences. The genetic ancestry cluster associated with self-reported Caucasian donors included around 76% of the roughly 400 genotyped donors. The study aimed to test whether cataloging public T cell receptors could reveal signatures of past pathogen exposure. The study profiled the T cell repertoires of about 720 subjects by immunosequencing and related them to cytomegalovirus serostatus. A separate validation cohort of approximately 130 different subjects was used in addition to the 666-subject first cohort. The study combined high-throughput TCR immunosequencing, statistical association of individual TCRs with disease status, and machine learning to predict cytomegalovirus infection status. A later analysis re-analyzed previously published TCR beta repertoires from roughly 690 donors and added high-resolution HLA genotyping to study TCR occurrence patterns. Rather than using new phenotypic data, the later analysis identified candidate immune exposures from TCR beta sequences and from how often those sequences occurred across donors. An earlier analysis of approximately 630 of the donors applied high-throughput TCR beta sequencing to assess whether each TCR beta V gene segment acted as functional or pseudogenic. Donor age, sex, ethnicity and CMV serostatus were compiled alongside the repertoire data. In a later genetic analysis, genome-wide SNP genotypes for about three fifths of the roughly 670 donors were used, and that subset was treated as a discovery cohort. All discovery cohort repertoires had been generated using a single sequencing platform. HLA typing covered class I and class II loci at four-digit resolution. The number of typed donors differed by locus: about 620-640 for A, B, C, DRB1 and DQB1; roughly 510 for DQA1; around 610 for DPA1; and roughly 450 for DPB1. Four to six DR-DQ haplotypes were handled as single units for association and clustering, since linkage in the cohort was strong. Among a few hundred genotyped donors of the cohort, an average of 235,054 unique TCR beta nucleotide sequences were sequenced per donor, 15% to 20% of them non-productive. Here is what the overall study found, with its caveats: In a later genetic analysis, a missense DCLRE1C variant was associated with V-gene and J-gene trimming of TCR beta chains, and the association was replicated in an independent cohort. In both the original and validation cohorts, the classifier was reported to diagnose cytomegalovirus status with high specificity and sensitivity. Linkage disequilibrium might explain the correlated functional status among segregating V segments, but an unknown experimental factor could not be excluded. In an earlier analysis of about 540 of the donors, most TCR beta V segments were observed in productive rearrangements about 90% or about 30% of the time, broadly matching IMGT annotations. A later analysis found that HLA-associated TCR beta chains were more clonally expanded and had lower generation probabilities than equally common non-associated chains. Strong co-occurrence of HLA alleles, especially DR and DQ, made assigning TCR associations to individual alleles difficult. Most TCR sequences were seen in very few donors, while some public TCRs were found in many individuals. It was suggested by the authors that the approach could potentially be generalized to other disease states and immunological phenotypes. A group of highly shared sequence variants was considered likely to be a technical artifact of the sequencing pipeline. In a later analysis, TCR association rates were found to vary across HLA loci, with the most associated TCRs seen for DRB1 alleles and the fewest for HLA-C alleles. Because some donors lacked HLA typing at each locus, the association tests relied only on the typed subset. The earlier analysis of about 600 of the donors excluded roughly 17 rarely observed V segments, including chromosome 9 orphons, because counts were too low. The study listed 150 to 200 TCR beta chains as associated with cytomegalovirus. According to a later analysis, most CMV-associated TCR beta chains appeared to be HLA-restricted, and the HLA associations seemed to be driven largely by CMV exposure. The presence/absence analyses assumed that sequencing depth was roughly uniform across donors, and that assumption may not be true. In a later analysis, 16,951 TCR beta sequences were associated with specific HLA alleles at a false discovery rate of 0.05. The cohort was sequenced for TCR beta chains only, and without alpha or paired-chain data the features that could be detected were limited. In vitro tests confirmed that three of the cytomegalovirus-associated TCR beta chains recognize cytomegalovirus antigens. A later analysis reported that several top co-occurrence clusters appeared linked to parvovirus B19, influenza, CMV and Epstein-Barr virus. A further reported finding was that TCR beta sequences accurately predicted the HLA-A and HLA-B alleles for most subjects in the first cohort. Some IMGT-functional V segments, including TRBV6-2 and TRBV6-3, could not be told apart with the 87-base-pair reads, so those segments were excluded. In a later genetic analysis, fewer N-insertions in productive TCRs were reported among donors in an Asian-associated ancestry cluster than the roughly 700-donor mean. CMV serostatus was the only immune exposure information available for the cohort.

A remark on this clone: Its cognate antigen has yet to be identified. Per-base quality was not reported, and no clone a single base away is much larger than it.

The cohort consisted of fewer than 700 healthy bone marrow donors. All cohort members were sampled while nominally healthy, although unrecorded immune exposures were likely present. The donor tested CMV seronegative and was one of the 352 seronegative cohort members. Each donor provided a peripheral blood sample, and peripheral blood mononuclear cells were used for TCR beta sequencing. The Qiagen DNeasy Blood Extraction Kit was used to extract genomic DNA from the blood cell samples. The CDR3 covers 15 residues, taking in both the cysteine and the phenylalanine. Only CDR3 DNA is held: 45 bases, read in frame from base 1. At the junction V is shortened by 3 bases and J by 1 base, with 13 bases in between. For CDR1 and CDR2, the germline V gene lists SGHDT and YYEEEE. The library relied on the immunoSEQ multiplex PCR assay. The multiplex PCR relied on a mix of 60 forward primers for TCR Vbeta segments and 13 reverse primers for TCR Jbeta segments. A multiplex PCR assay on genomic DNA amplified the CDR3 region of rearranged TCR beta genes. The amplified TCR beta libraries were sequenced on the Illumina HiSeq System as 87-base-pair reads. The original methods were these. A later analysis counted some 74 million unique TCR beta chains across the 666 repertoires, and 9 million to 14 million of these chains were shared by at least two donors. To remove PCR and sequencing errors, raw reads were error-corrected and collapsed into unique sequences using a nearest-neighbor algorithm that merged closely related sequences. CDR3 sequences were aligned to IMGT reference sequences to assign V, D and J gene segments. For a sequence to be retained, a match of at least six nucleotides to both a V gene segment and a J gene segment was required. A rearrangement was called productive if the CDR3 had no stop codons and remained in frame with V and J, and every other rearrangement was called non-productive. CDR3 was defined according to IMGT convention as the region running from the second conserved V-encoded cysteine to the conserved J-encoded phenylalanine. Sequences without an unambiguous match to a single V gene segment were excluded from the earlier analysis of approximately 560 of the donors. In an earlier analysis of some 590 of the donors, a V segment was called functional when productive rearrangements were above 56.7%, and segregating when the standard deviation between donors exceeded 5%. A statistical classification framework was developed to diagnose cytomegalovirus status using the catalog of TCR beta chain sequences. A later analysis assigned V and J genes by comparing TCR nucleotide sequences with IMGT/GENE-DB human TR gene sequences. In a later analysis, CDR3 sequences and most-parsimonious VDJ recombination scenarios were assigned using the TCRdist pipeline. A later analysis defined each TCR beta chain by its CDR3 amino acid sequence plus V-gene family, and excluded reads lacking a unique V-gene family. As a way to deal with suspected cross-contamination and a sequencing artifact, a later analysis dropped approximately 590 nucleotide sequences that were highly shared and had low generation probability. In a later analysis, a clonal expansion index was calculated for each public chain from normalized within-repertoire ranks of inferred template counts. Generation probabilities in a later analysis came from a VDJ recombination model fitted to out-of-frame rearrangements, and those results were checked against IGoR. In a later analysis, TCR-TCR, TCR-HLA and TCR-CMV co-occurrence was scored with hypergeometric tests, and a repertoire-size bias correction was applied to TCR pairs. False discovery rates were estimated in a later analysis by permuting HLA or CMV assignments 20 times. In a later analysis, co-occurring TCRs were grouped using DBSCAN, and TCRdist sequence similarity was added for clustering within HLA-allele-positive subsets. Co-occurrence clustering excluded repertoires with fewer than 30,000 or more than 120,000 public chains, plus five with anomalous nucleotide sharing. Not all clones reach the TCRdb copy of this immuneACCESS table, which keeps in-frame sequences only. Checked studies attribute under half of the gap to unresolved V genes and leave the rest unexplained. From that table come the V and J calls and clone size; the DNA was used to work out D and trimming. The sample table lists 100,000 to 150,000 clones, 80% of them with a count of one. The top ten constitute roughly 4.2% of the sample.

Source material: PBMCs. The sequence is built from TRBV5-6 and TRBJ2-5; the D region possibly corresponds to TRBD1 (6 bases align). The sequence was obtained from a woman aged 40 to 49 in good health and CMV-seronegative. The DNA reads TGTGCCAGCAGCTCCCGGGACACCTTCCAAGAGACCCAGTACTTC. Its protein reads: CASSSRDTFQETQYF. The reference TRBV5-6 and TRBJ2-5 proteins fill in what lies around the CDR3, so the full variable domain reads DAGVTQSPTHLIKTRGQQVTLRCSPKSGHDTVSWYQQALGQGPQFIFQYYEEEERQRGNFPDRFSGHQFPNYSSELNVNALLLGDSALYLCASSSRDTFQETQYFGPGTRLLVL.